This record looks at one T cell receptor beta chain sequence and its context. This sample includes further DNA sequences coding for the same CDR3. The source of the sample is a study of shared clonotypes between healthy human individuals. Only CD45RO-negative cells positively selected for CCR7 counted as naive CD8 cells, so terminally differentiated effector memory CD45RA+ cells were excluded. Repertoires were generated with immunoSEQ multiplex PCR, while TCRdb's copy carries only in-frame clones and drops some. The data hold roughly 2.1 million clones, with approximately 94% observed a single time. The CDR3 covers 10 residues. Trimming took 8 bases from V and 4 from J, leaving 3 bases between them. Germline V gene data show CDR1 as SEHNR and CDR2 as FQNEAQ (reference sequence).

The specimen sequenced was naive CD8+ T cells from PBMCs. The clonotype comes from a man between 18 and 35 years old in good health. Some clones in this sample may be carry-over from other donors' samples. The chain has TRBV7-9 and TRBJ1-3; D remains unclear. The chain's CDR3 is CASSGNTIYF. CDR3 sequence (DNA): TGTGCCAGCTCCGGAAACACCATATATTTT.